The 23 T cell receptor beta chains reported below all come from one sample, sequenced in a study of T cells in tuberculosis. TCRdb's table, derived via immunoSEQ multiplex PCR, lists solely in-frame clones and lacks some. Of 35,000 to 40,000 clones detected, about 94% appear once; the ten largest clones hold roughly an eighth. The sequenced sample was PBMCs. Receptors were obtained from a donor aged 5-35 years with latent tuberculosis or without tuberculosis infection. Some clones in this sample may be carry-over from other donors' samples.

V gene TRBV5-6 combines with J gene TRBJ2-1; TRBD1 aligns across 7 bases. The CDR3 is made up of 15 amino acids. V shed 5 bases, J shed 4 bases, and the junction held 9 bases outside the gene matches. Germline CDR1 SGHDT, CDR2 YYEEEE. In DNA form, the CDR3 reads TGTGCCAGCAGTCTTGAGGGGGCACAGTACAATGAGCAGTTCTTC. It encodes CASSLEGAQYNEQFF.

CDR3 protein: CASSHTSGSQETQYF. CDR3 DNA: TGCGCCAGCAGCCATACTAGCGGGAGTCAAGAGACCCAGTACTTC. The chain is built from TRBV4-3 and TRBJ2-5, with 11 positions matching TRBD2. The germline V gene encodes CDR1 LGHNA and CDR2 YSLEER. Trimming cost V 3 bases and J 2 bases; bases outside gene matches: 2. The CDR3 has 15 residues.

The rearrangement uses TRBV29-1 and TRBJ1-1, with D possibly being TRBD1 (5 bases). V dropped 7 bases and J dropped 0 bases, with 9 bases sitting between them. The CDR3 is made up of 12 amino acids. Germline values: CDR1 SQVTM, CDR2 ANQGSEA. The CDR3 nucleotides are TGCAGCGCCGACAGCATGAACACTGAAGCTTTCTTT. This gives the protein CSADSMNTEAFF. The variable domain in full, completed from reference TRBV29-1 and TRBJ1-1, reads SAVISQKPSRDICQRGTSLTIQCQVDSQVTMMFWYRQQPGQSLTLIATANQGSEATYESGFVIDKFPISRPNLTFSTLTVSNMSPEDSSIYLCSADSMNTEAFFGQGTRLTVV.

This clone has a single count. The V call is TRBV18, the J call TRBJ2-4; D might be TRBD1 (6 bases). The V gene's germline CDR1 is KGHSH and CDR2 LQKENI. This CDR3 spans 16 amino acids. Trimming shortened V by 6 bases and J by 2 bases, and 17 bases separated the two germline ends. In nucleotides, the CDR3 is TGTGCCAGCTCGATCAGCCAACAGGGTTCCAAAAACATTCAGTACTTC. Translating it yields CASSISQQGSKNIQYF.

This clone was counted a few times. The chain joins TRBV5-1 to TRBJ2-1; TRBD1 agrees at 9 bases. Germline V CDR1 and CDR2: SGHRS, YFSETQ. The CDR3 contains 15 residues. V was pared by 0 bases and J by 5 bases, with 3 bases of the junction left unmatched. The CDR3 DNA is TGCGCCAGCAGCTTGGCTGGACAGGGGAACAATGAGCAGTTCTTC. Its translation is CASSLAGQGNNEQFF. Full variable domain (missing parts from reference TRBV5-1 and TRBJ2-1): KAGVTQTPRYLIKTRGQQVTLSCSPISGHRSVSWYQQTPGQGLQFLFEYFSETQRNKGNFPGRFSGRQFSNSRSEMNVSTLELGDSALYLCASSLAGQGNNEQFFGPGTRLTVL.

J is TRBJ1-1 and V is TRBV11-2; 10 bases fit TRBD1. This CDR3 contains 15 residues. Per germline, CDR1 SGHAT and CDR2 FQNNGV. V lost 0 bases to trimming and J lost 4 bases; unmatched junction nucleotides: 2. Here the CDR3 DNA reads TGTGCCAGCAGCTTAGATCGGACAGGGGGCACTGAAGCTTTCTTT. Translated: CASSLDRTGGTEAFF.

The CDR3 region has the DNA TGTGCCAGCAGCTTTCAGGGTGGGTCCACTGAAGCTTTCTTT. Translation gives CASSFQGGSTEAFF. The chain joins TRBV11-2 to TRBJ1-1; possibly TRBD1 for D (5 bases). V lost 3 bases and J lost 4, with 12 bases in between. Germline CDR1 reads SGHAT; CDR2 reads FQNNGV. The CDR3 covers 14 residues.

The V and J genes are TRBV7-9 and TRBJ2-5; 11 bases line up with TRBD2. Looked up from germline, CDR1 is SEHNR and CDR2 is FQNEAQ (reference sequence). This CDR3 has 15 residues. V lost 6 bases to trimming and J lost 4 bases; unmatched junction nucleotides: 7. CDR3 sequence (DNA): TGTGCCAGCAGTCCCACTAGCGGGGGAGGAGAGACCCAGTACTTC. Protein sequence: CASSPTSGGGETQYF.

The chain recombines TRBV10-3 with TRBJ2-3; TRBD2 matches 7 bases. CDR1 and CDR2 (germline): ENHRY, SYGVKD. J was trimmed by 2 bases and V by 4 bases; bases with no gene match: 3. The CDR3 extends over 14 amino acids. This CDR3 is CAISVTSDTDTQYF. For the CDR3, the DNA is TGTGCCATCAGTGTCACTAGCGACACAGATACGCAGTATTTT.

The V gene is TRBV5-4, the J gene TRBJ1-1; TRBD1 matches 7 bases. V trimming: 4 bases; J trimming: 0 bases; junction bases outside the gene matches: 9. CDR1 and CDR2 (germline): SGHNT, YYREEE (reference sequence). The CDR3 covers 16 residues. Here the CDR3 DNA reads TGTGCCAGCAGCCCCGGAGGGACAGACATGAACACTGAAGCTTTCTTT. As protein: CASSPGGTDMNTEAFF.

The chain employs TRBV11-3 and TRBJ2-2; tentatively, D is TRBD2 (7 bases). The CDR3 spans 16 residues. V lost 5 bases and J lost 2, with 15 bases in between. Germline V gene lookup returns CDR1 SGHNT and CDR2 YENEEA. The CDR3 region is CASSPPGGRNTGELFF. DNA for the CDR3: TGTGCCAGCAGCCCTCCCGGGGGGCGCAACACCGGGGAGCTGTTTTTT.

The CDR3 protein is CASSEYLPGQGMNSPLHF. The CDR3 nucleotides are TGTGCCAGCAGTGAATATCTTCCGGGACAGGGGATGAATTCACCCCTCCACTTT. The chain recombines TRBV2 with TRBJ1-6; 10 positions match TRBD1. The V gene's germline CDR1 is SNHLY and CDR2 FYNNEI. CDR3 size: 18 residues. After removal of 2 bases from V and 7 bases from J, the junction contained 11 bases not matched to a gene.

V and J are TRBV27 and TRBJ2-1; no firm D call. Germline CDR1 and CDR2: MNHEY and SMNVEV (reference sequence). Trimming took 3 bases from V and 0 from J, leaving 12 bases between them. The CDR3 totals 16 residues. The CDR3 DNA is TGTGCCAGCAGTTTCCTAGGCCGCCTCTCCTACAATGAGCAGTTCTTC. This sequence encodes CASSFLGRLSYNEQFF.

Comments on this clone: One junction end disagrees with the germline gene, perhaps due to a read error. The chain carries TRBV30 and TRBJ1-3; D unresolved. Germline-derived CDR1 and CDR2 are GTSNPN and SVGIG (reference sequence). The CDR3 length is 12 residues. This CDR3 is CAWSPGGYTIYF. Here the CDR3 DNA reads TGTGCCTGGAGTCCAGGTGGATACACCATATATTTT.

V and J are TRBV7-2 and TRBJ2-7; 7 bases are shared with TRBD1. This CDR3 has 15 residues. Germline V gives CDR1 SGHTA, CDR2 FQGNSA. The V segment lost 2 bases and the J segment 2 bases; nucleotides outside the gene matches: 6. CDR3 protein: CASSLKGAGAYEQYF. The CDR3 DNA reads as TGTGCCAGCAGCTTAAAGGGGGCAGGGGCCTACGAGCAGTACTTC.

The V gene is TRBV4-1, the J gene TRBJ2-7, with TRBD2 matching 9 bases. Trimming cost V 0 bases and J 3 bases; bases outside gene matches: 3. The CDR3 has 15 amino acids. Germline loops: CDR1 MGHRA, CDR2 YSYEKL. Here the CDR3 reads CASSQEKRGDYEQYF. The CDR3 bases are TGCGCCAGCAGCCAAGAAAAGCGGGGGGACTACGAGCAGTACTTC.

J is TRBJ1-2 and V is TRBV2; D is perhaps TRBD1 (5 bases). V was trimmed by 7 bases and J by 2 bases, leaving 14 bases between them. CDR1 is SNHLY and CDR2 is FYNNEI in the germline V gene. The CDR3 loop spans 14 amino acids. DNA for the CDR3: TGTGCCAGCACGCAGGGCGTGGAAAACTATGGCTACACCTTC. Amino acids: CASTQGVENYGYTF. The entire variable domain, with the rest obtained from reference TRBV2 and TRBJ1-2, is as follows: EPEVTQTPSHQVTQMGQEVILRCVPISNHLYFYWYRQILGQKVEFLVSFYNNEISEKSEIFDDQFSVERPDGSNFTLKIRSTKLEDSAMYFCASTQGVENYGYTFGSGTRLTVV.

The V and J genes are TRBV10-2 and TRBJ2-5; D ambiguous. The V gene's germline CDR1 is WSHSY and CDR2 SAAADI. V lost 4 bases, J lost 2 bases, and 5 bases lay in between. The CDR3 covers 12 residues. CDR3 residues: CASSGLQETQYF. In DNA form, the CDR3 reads TGCGCCAGCAGTGGGCTTCAAGAGACCCAGTACTTC.

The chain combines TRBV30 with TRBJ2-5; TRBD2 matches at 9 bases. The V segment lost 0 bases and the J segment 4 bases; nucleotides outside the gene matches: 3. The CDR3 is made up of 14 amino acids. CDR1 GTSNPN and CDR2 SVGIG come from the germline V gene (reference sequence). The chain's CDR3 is CAWSVSSGVETQYF. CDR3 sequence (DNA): TGTGCCTGGAGTGTATCTAGCGGGGTAGAGACCCAGTACTTC.

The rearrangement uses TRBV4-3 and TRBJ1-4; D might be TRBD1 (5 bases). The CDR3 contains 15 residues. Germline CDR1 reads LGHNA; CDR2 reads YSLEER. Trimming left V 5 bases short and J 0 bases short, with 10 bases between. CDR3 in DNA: TGCGCCAGCAGCTACTCACAGGCAACTAATGAAAAACTGTTTTTT. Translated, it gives CASSYSQATNEKLFF.

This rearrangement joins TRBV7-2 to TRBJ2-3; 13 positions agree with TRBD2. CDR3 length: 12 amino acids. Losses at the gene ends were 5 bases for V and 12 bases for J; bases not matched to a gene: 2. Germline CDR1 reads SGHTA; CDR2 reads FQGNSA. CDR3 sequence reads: CASSRTSGGQYF. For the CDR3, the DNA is TGTGCCAGCAGCCGGACTAGCGGGGGACAGTATTTT.

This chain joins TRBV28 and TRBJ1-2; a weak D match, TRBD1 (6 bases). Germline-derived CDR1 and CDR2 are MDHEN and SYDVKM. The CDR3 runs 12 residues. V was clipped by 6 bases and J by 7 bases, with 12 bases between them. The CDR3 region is CASRSQGIGYTF. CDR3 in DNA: TGTGCCAGCAGGTCACAGGGTATTGGCTACACCTTC.

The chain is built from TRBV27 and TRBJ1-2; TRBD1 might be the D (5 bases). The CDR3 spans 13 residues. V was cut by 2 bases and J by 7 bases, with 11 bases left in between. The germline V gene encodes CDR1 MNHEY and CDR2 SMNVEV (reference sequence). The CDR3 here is CASSLNRFGGYTF. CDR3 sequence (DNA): TGTGCCAGCAGTTTAAACAGGTTTGGTGGCTACACCTTC.